This T cell receptor (beta chain) was found in a study of control samples from healthy donors and cancer patients. Assay used: immunoSEQ multiplex PCR; TCRdb lists only in-frame clones, some missing. Of around 94,000 clones listed, about 86% are singletons. Of note for this clone: The conserved closing phenylalanine or tryptophan is absent in this CDR3, likely reflecting a read error.

V dropped 5 bases and J dropped 3; count of bases not matched to a gene: 7. The germline gives CDR1 SGHTA, CDR2 FQGNSA. This CDR3 spans 14 amino acids. Sequencing was carried out using blood. The receptor was isolated from a woman aged 50 to 65 in good health. The chain joins TRBV7-2 to TRBJ2-7; TRBD1 matches 7 bases. The CDR3 sequence: CASSTTTGNYEQYL. As DNA, the CDR3 is TGTGCCAGCAGCACCACGACAGGGAACTACGAGCAGTACCTC.